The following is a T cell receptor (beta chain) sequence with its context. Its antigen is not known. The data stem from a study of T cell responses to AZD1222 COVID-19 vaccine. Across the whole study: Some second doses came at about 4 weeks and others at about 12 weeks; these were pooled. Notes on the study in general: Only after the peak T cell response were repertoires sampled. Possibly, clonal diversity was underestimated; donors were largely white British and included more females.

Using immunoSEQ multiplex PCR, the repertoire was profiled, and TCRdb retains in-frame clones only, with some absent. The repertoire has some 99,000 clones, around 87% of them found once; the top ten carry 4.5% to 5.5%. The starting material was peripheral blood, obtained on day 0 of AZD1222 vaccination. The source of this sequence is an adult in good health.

In nucleotides, the CDR3 is TGTGCCAGCAGCCGTACCCGGGGTGTTAACTATGGCTACACCTTC. Translation gives CASSRTRGVNYGYTF. The J gene is TRBJ1-2, the V gene TRBV7-8, with unresolved D. Trimming pared 5 bases from V and 1 base from J, leaving 14 bases between. This CDR3 has 15 amino acids. Germline V lookup: CDR1 SGHVS, CDR2 FQNEAQ.